This T cell receptor (beta chain) was sequenced in a study of Graves' ophthalmopathy and Graves' hyperthyroidism. The study, taken as a whole, reports: Distinction of ophthalmopathy from stable hyperthyroidism by a 13-signature model reached roughly 85% sensitivity and 65% to 83% specificity. The model reached roughly 71% sensitivity and approximately 72% specificity for predicting ophthalmopathy progression.

For this clonotype: What it recognizes is unknown. One end of the junction varies from germline; a read error may be responsible.

Moderately to severely active ophthalmopathy under 3 months, CAS at least 3, NOSPECS at least 4. Patients with other autoimmune diseases, uncontrolled infections, pregnancy or lactation were excluded. Amplification from RNA transcripts yielded the TCR beta CDR3 regions. Amplification began with first-round RT-PCR using HTBI primers, then second-round multiplex PCR was performed. One entry per CDR3 protein, called by TCRdb with MiXCR from the multiplex PCR reads. The table includes 500,000 to 800,000 distinct CDR3 sequences, roughly 41% detected once. Germline V gene data show CDR1 as KGHDR and CDR2 as SFDVKD. CDR3 length: 14 amino acids.

The sequenced sample consisted of peripheral blood. This clonotype was sampled from an adult man with Graves' ophthalmopathy. The chain combines TRBV24-1 with TRBJ2-7, with a possible D match to TRBD1 (5 bases). Here the CDR3 DNA reads TGTGCCAGCAGTTCCCCGTCCAGGGCGCGCGAGCAGTACTTC. Its protein is CASSSPSRAREQYF.